Presented here are 19 T cell receptor beta chains from one specimen sequenced in a study of blood T cell repertoires in COVID-19. The repertoire was sequenced with immunoSEQ multiplex PCR; TCRdb's copy has only in-frame clones and lacks some. Among under 300,000 clones, approximately 91% were seen once, and the ten largest hold approximately 2.5%. Sequencing was performed on PBMCs or T cells enriched from blood (not recorded which). The receptors originated from a woman aged 40-49 years with acute COVID-19.

The CDR3 is CASSLVSQTNTEAFF. The CDR3 bases are TGCGCCAGCAGCTTGGTGTCACAAACGAACACTGAAGCTTTCTTT. V is TRBV5-1 and J is TRBJ1-1, with unresolved D. Germline loops: CDR1 SGHRS, CDR2 YFSETQ. The CDR3 length is 15 residues. Trimming cost V 0 bases and J 1 base, with 10 bases left between them.

V gene TRBV24-1 combines with J gene TRBJ1-2; TRBD1 matches at 7 bases. The junction had 6 bases not matched to a gene; V was cut back by 4 bases and J by 8 bases. The CDR3 totals 13 residues. The V gene's germline CDR1 is KGHDR and CDR2 SFDVKD. CDR3 nucleotides: TGTGCCACCAGTGACAAGGGACAGTTAGGCTACACCTTC. This gives the protein CATSDKGQLGYTF.

The chain joins TRBV7-9 to TRBJ1-6; unclear D gene. CDR1 and CDR2 (germline): SEHNR, FQNEAQ (reference sequence). This CDR3 spans 13 amino acids. V lost 4 bases to trimming and J lost 7 bases, with 8 bases between them. CDR3 sequence reads: CASSSGRNSPLHF. For the CDR3, the DNA is TGTGCCAGCAGCTCCGGTCGGAATTCACCCCTCCACTTT.

The chain combines TRBV12-3 or TRBV12-4 with TRBJ1-2; D is ambiguous. CDR3 length equals 13 residues. V was clipped by 3 bases and J by 5 bases, with 10 bases between them. The CDR3 coding sequence is TGTGCCAGCAGTTTTAGTACAGTTTATGGCTACACCTTC. Amino acids: CASSFSTVYGYTF.

The CDR3, as DNA: TGTGCCAGCAGCTTAACTAGCGGGGGAAATATAGATACGCAGTATTTT. As protein: CASSLTSGGNIDTQYF. V and J are TRBV11-2 and TRBJ2-3, with 11 bases matching TRBD2. CDR3 size: 16 residues. Germline V gives CDR1 SGHAT, CDR2 FQNNGV. The J segment lost 5 bases and the V segment lost 2 bases, leaving 6 bases of the junction unmatched.

The chain links TRBV4-1 to TRBJ2-1; TRBD2 is a possible D gene (5 bases). The CDR3 runs to 14 residues. Germline V CDR1 and CDR2: MGHRA, YSYEKL. V lost 1 base and J 9 bases, leaving 13 bases between the germline ends. CDR3: CASSQVEGSGEQFF. CDR3 coding DNA: TGCGCCAGCAGCCAAGTGGAAGGGAGTGGTGAGCAGTTCTTC.

As regards this clone: The junction departs from the called germline gene at one end, perhaps through a read error. The CDR3 DNA reads as TGTGCCAGCAGCTTGACGGGGTCCTACGGGGGAAACTTC. Residues: CASSLTGSYGGNF. The V call is TRBV5-5, the J call TRBJ2-7; D is possibly TRBD2 (6 bases). This CDR3 has 13 residues. CDR1 is SGHKS, CDR2 YYEKEE, per germline (reference sequence).

This clone has a single count. This chain joins TRBV9 and TRBJ2-5; TRBD2 aligns across 8 bases. Germline V gene data show CDR1 as SGDLS and CDR2 as YYNGEE. The J segment lost 1 base and the V segment lost 3 bases, leaving 5 bases of the junction unmatched. The length of the CDR3 is 15 residues. CDR3 bases: TGTGCCAGCAGCGAAGCGGGGGTCCTCCAAGAGACCCAGTACTTC. Translated: CASSEAGVLQETQYF.

The chain employs TRBV11-2 and TRBJ2-1; 9 positions agree with TRBD1. The CDR3 length is 16 residues. With 7 bases clipped from V and 7 bases from J, the junction kept 14 bases outside the gene matches. Germline V gene lookup returns CDR1 SGHAT and CDR2 FQNNGV. The CDR3 region has the DNA TGTGCCAGCACCCGATGGGGACAGGGTTTGTATAATGAGCAGTTCTTC. As protein: CASTRWGQGLYNEQFF.

The chain couples TRBV3-1 (or the pseudogene TRBV3-2) to TRBJ2-1; possible D gene TRBD2, 5 bases. V shed 1 base and J shed 9 bases, with 19 bases lying between them. The CDR3 has 16 amino acids. Germline CDR1 reads LGHDT; CDR2 reads YNNKEL (reference sequence). CDR3 in amino acids: CASSQAGGGFKAEQFF. CDR3 nucleotide sequence: TGTGCCAGCAGCCAAGCGGGCGGCGGGTTCAAAGCTGAGCAGTTCTTC.

This chain uses TRBV10-1 with TRBJ1-1; D is unclear. With 2 bases removed from V and 6 bases from J, the gap between germline ends came to 7 bases. Germline CDR1 WNHNN, CDR2 SYGVQD (reference sequence). The CDR3 has 12 residues. In DNA form, the CDR3 reads TGCGCCAGCAGTGAGCTCCGGTCTGAAGCTTTCTTT. Translating it yields CASSELRSEAFF.

V and J are TRBV6-6 and TRBJ2-7; D might be TRBD1 (6 bases). The CDR3 runs 13 residues. V shed 6 bases and J shed 3 bases, with 12 bases lying between them. CDR1 is MNHNY, CDR2 SVGAGI, per germline (reference sequence). In DNA, the CDR3 is TGTGCCAGCAGCCATAACAGGGACTACGAGCAGTACTTC. This codes for CASSHNRDYEQYF.

This rearrangement joins TRBV21-1 to TRBJ2-7; the listed D gene, TRBD2, was not tested against the DNA. TRBV21-1 constitutes a pseudogene. There are 17 residues in the CDR3. The CDR3 is CASSKYASGRALNEQYF. In DNA form, the CDR3 reads TGTGCCAGCAGCAAGTACGCTAGCGGGAGGGCCTTGAACGAGCAGTACTTC.

The chain is built from TRBV27 and TRBJ1-5, with TRBD1 matching over 8 bases. There are 17 residues in the CDR3. V was clipped by 0 bases and J by 2 bases; unmatched bases: 6. CDR1 and CDR2 (germline): MNHEY, SMNVEV (reference sequence). The CDR3 is CASSLSTGDSCNQPQHF. CDR3 coding DNA: TGTGCCAGCAGTTTATCGACAGGGGATTCGTGCAATCAGCCCCAGCATTTT.

The chain links TRBV6-2 or TRBV6-3 to TRBJ2-1; 8 positions match TRBD2. CDR1 is MNHEY, CDR2 SVGEGT, per germline. CDR3 length: 15 residues. V lost 4 bases to trimming and J lost 5 bases; unmatched junction nucleotides: 7. The CDR3 DNA follows: TGTGCCAGCAGTTCCCCTAGCGGGTCTAACAATGAGCAGTTCTTC. It is translated as CASSSPSGSNNEQFF.

The V and J genes are TRBV9 and TRBJ2-1, with 14 bases fitting TRBD2. The germline V gene encodes CDR1 SGDLS and CDR2 YYNGEE. The V gene end was trimmed by 3 bases and the J gene end by 8 bases; junction bases not matched to a gene: 7. CDR3 length: 16 amino acids. Here the CDR3 reads CASSARGLAGVHEQFF. CDR3 coding DNA: TGTGCCAGCAGCGCAAGGGGACTAGCGGGAGTACATGAGCAGTTCTTC. Based on the CDR3 plus reference TRBV9 and TRBJ2-1, the full variable domain is DSGVTQTPKHLITATGQRVTLRCSPRSGDLSVYWYQQSLDQGLQFLIQYYNGEERAKGNILERFSAQQFPDLHSELNLSSLELGDSALYFCASSARGLAGVHEQFFGPGTRLTVL.

The chain joins TRBV9 to TRBJ1-3; 9 nucleotides align to TRBD1. The V gene end was trimmed by 2 bases and the J gene end by 1 base; junction bases not matched to a gene: 4. The CDR3 is 16 amino acids. Germline CDR1 is SGDLS and CDR2 is YYNGEE. In nucleotides, the CDR3 is TGTGCCAGCAGCGTGCCGACAGGGGGTTCTGGAAACACCATATATTTT. It specifies CASSVPTGGSGNTIYF.

This rearrangement joins TRBV5-4 to TRBJ1-2; no clear D. With 0 bases removed from V and 0 bases from J, the gap between germline ends came to 12 bases. The CDR3 consists of 16 residues. Germline CDR1 reads SGHNT; CDR2 reads YYREEE (reference sequence). CDR3 DNA: TGTGCCAGCAGCTTGGGAGGATTGATTTCTAACTATGGCTACACCTTC. It translates to CASSLGGLISNYGYTF.

V and J are TRBV5-5 and TRBJ1-4; no firm D call. Trimming took off 2 bases at V and 5 bases at J, with 4 bases between the two ends. This CDR3 has 12 amino acids. Germline V lookup: CDR1 SGHKS, CDR2 YYEKEE (reference sequence). The CDR3 sequence is CASSFQNEKLFF. For the CDR3, the DNA is TGTGCCAGCAGCTTCCAGAATGAAAAACTGTTTTTT.